This T cell receptor (beta chain) was obtained from a study of blood T cell repertoires in COVID-19. Study background: The United States, Italy and Spain supplied acute and convalescent COVID-19 samples. PBMCs, B-cell-depleted T cells, or T cells were the source of the cDNA or gDNA that made up the material.

In the source study's methods: Reference gene primers were amplified, and this amplification served to estimate nucleated cell counts. Using immunoSEQ multiplex PCR, the repertoire was profiled, and TCRdb retains in-frame clones only, with some absent. V, J and clone size derive from that table, while D and trimming were established from the DNA sequence. Among 100,000 to 150,000 clones listed, more than 75% were seen once. CDR1 SGHNT and CDR2 YYREEE come from the germline V gene (reference sequence). There are 17 residues in the CDR3. V gave up 4 bases and J gave up 1 base; unmatched junction bases: 5.

This receptor was taken from a human donor in a cohort sampled during active COVID-19. Sample: peripheral blood. The chain is built from TRBV5-4 and TRBJ2-3; the match to TRBD2 covers 14 bases. CDR3 coding DNA: TGTGCCAGCAGCCCAGGGACTAGCGGGAGAGGCACAGATACGCAGTATTTT. It is translated as CASSPGTSGRGTDTQYF.